This entry lists 5 T cell receptor beta chains sequenced from one sample in a study of cytomegalovirus exposure and HLA in healthy donors. The PCR employed 60 Vbeta primers together with 13 Jbeta primers. Sequencing used immunoSEQ multiplex PCR; TCRdb keeps in-frame clones, though not all of them. Found here are 150,000 to 200,000 clones, around 80% of them singletons; the top ten hold about 2.2%. Sequencing used PBMCs. These receptors were obtained from a woman in her 30s in good health and CMV-seronegative.

The rearrangement links TRBV25-1 to TRBJ2-5; D may be TRBD1 (5 bases). The germline CDR1 and CDR2 sequences are MGHDK and SYGVNS. Trimming took off 2 bases at V and 4 bases at J, with 14 bases between the two ends. This CDR3 contains 15 residues. The CDR3 protein is CASSEMGLGLETQYF. The CDR3, as DNA: TGTGCCAGCAGTGAAATGGGGCTCGGGCTAGAGACCCAGTACTTC.

The V and J genes are TRBV7-9 and TRBJ2-1; no firm D call. CDR3 length: 14 residues. The V gene lost 1 base and the J gene lost 10 bases, with 14 bases spanning the gap. Germline CDR1 reads SEHNR; CDR2 reads FQNEAQ (reference sequence). The CDR3 here is CASSLVPNNGEQFF. DNA for the CDR3: TGTGCCAGCAGCTTAGTTCCCAACAACGGGGAGCAGTTCTTC.

The chain recombines TRBV5-4 with TRBJ2-4; D possibly corresponds to TRBD1 (6 bases). The CDR3 contains 15 residues. V was clipped by 0 bases and J by 8 bases, with 15 bases between them. Per germline, CDR1 SGHNT and CDR2 YYREEE (reference sequence). In DNA form, the CDR3 reads TGTGCCAGCAGCTTGGACTCAGGGGTAGGAGACATTCAGTACTTC. Its protein is CASSLDSGVGDIQYF.

This rearrangement joins TRBV28 to TRBJ2-7; D is ambiguous. CDR1 is MDHEN, CDR2 SYDVKM, per germline. V lost 2 bases and J 0 bases, leaving 20 bases between the germline ends. The CDR3 is 18 residues long. The CDR3 coding sequence is TGTGCCAGCAGTTTAGAAGCCTCCCCGGTTCTCGACTCCTACGAGCAGTACTTC. It encodes CASSLEASPVLDSYEQYF.

This chain joins TRBV4-3 and TRBJ2-2, with TRBD2 as a possible D gene (7 bases). The ends were cut back, 0 bases at V and 9 bases at J, with 14 bases in the middle. Germline CDR1 and CDR2: LGHNA and YSLEER. This CDR3 is 15 amino acids long. In DNA, the CDR3 is TGCGCCAGCAGCCAAGATAGGGGGGGGGCCCGGGAGCTGTTTTTT. Translation gives CASSQDRGGARELFF.